The 24 T cell receptor beta chains below all came from one sample that was sequenced in a study. TCRdb redid the calling of the 5' RACE reads with MiXCR, one entry per CDR3 protein. Of roughly 45,000 distinct CDR3 sequences in the sample, about 29% were seen once. The material sequenced was tumor-infiltrating memory CD4+ T cells sorted from the breast tumor. Subset described: memory CD4+ T cells, CD4+CD45RO+CD25-. Receptors were obtained from a female donor with breast cancer.

This clonotype was observed a few times. This chain connects TRBV20-1 to TRBJ1-5; 7 bases align to TRBD1. This CDR3 spans 14 amino acids. V was clipped by 0 bases and J by 7 bases; unmatched bases: 6. Per germline, CDR1 DFQATT and CDR2 SNEGSKA (reference sequence). CDR3 sequence: CSARETTGYQPQHF. For the CDR3, the DNA is TGCAGTGCTAGAGAAACGACAGGGTACCAGCCCCAGCATTTT.

There are a few counts of this clonotype. This sequence joins TRBV5-4 and TRBJ2-5, with TRBD2 identical over 7 bases. CDR3 length equals 16 residues. Unmatched junction bases numbered 5, after V lost 0 bases and J lost 0 bases. Germline V lookup: CDR1 SGHNT, CDR2 YYREEE (reference sequence). CDR3 DNA sequence: TGTGCCAGCAGCTTGGGGATTAGCGGGTACCAAGAGACCCAGTACTTC. Its protein product is CASSLGISGYQETQYF.

The chain carries TRBV6-1 and TRBJ1-1, with TRBD1 identical over 7 bases. Trimming cost V 4 bases and J 3 bases; bases outside gene matches: 5. Germline lookup yields CDR1 MNHNS and CDR2 SASEGT. The CDR3 loop spans 14 amino acids. The CDR3 reads CASSGGGADTEAFF. CDR3 coding DNA: TGTGCCAGCAGTGGAGGGGGCGCGGACACTGAAGCTTTCTTT.

This clonotype was observed a few times. The chain joins TRBV10-3 to TRBJ1-5, with 12 bases matching TRBD1. CDR3 size: 17 residues. V trimming: 6 bases; J trimming: 1 base; junction bases outside the gene matches: 7. In germline, CDR1 is ENHRY, CDR2 SYGVKD. This chain's CDR3 is CAISGTGGSGSNQPQHF. Here the CDR3 DNA reads TGTGCCATCAGCGGGACAGGGGGCAGTGGGAGCAATCAGCCCCAGCATTTT.

This chain connects TRBV6-5 to TRBJ2-2; possibly TRBD2 for D (5 bases). Trimming stripped 6 bases from V and 2 bases from J, with 13 bases between. The germline V gene has CDR1 MNHEY and CDR2 SVGAGI. CDR3 size: 15 residues. The CDR3 sequence is CASSPPGSNTGELFF. CDR3 sequence (DNA): TGTGCCAGCAGCCCCCCGGGATCCAACACCGGGGAGCTGTTTTTT.

This chain connects TRBV30 to TRBJ2-7, with D possibly TRBD1 on 5 matching bases. The V and J ends lost 5 bases and 4 bases respectively, with 6 bases between them. The CDR3 spans 10 residues. From germline, CDR1 is GTSNPN and CDR2 SVGIG (reference sequence). CDR3 residues: CAWGAYEQYF. The DNA for the CDR3 is TGTGCCTGGGGGGCGTACGAGCAGTACTTC.

V is TRBV20-1 and J is TRBJ2-3; 7 bases are a match to TRBD2. J gave up 1 base and V 6 bases, and 10 bases lay outside the gene matches. The length of the CDR3 is 15 residues. Germline CDR1 reads DFQATT; CDR2 reads SNEGSKA (reference sequence). The CDR3 sequence is CSAISGSGGTDTQYF. The CDR3 coding sequence is TGCAGTGCCATTAGCGGCAGCGGGGGCACAGATACGCAGTATTTT.

As for this clonotype: The junction does not match germline at one end; this may be a read error. J is TRBJ1-5 and V is TRBV12-3 or TRBV12-4; D unclear. This CDR3 is built from 14 residues. The CDR3 reads CTSSFRARNQPQHF. CDR3 bases: TGTACCAGCAGTTTTCGGGCACGCAATCAGCCCCAGCATTTT.

Turning to this clonotype: A much larger clone sits a single nucleotide away, making a read error possible. The V gene is TRBV6-6, the J gene TRBJ2-1; 8 bases are shared with TRBD2. Germline CDR1 and CDR2: MNHNY and SVGAGI (reference sequence). The CDR3 length is 19 residues. CDR3 sequence reads: CAGRRQASGSIDPYNEQFF. CDR3 DNA sequence: TGTGCCGGCAGAAGACAGGCTAGCGGGTCAATCGACCCCTACAATGAGCAGTTCTTC.

The gene calls are TRBV2 and TRBJ1-3, with D maybe TRBD1 (6 bases). V lost 4 bases to trimming and J lost 3 bases, with 13 bases between them. The CDR3 sequence is 15 residues long. Germline CDR1 reads SNHLY; CDR2 reads FYNNEI. The CDR3, as DNA: TGTGCCAGCAGTGGAAGGGGGGTGTATGGAAACACCATATATTTT. Translated, it gives CASSGRGVYGNTIYF. Based on the CDR3 plus reference TRBV2 and TRBJ1-3, the full variable domain is EPEVTQTPSHQVTQMGQEVILRCVPISNHLYFYWYRQILGQKVEFLVSFYNNEISEKSEIFDDQFSVERPDGSNFTLKIRSTKLEDSAMYFCASSGRGVYGNTIYFGEGSWLTVV.

This clonotype has more than one count but fewer than ten. This rearrangement joins TRBV20-1 to TRBJ2-1; D remains unclear. Germline V lookup: CDR1 DFQATT, CDR2 SNEGSKA (reference sequence). Deletions cut 5 bases from V and 5 bases from J, with 10 bases between. The CDR3 loop spans 12 amino acids. Here the CDR3 reads CSAPDVNNEQFF. CDR3 sequence (DNA): TGCAGTGCTCCGGACGTCAACAATGAGCAGTTCTTC.

The chain is built from TRBV2 and TRBJ2-3, with no clear D. CDR3 size: 15 residues. Germline V lookup: CDR1 SNHLY, CDR2 FYNNEI. V lost 6 bases to trimming and J lost 6 bases, with 19 bases between them. The CDR3 bases are TGTGCCAGCAGGAAAGACCGAATAGGTGTGGATACGCAGTATTTT. This gives the protein CASRKDRIGVDTQYF.

This clonotype was seen a few times. The chain employs TRBV20-1 and TRBJ1-3, with 8 bases that match TRBD1. Germline loops: CDR1 DFQATT, CDR2 SNEGSKA (reference sequence). The V gene end was trimmed by 5 bases and the J gene end by 4 bases; junction bases not matched to a gene: 7. This CDR3 contains 14 residues. Here the CDR3 reads CSAEDRASGNTIYF. CDR3 bases: TGCAGTGCTGAGGACAGGGCCTCAGGAAACACCATATATTTT.

This clonotype appeared a few times. The chain is built from TRBV7-3 and TRBJ2-3; the D is unclear. Trimming took 0 bases from V and 4 from J, leaving 8 bases between them. The CDR3 has 14 amino acids. Germline-derived CDR1 and CDR2 are SGHTA and FQGTGA. The CDR3 DNA sequence: TGTGCCAGCAGCTTAACGAGTTTCGCAGATACGCAGTATTTT. Translated: CASSLTSFADTQYF.

This chain connects TRBV7-9 to TRBJ2-7; D is undetermined. In germline, CDR1 is SEHNR, CDR2 FQNEAQ (reference sequence). The CDR3 extends over 12 amino acids. Between the trimmed V and J ends, which lost 4 bases and 6 bases, there was a span of 10 bases. As DNA, the CDR3 is TGTGCCAGCAGCTACGGACCCGGCGAGCAGTACTTC. Its translation is CASSYGPGEQYF.

This chain connects TRBV5-1 to TRBJ1-5, with 7 bases lining up with TRBD1. From germline, CDR1 is SGHRS and CDR2 YFSETQ. The CDR3 is 15 amino acids. The ends lost 3 bases at V and 5 bases at J; junction bases unmatched: 8. The DNA for the CDR3 is TGCGCCAGCAGCTCGGGGGACAGCCCCTATCAGCCCCAGCATTTT. The encoded protein is CASSSGDSPYQPQHF.

The rearrangement joins TRBV2 to TRBJ2-7; 7 bases fit TRBD1. The CDR3 is 14 residues long. Germline-derived CDR1 and CDR2 are SNHLY and FYNNEI. J lost 1 base, V lost 8 bases, and 8 bases had no gene match. The CDR3 is CASLSHRGSYEQYF. The CDR3 region has the DNA TGTGCCAGCCTTTCTCACAGGGGTTCCTACGAGCAGTACTTC.

The chain couples TRBV7-8 to TRBJ1-2; a possible D gene is TRBD1 (6 bases). Trimming cost V 5 bases and J 6 bases, with 16 bases left between them. This CDR3 has 14 residues. Germline V CDR1 and CDR2: SGHVS, FQNEAQ. The CDR3 sequence is CASSLDGGGDGYTF. For the CDR3, the DNA is TGTGCCAGCAGCCTGGATGGAGGGGGGGATGGCTACACCTTC.

The rearrangement uses TRBV6-1 and TRBJ1-5; D is uncertain. Trimming shortened V by 6 bases and J by 0 bases, and 12 bases separated the two germline ends. Germline CDR1 and CDR2: MNHNS and SASEGT. The CDR3 is 15 amino acids. The CDR3 spells CASSGRRSSNQPQHF. The CDR3 bases are TGTGCCAGCAGCGGACGGAGAAGTAGCAATCAGCCCCAGCATTTT.

This rearrangement joins TRBV2 to TRBJ1-6; D is unclear. Germline lookup yields CDR1 SNHLY and CDR2 FYNNEI. There are 14 residues in the CDR3. V was clipped by 3 bases and J by 5 bases, with 8 bases between them. CDR3 residues: CASSEVADNSPLHF. The CDR3 DNA reads as TGTGCCAGCAGTGAGGTCGCGGATAATTCACCCCTCCACTTT.

This sequence joins TRBV27 and TRBJ2-7, with D possibly being TRBD1 (6 bases). Per the germline V gene, CDR1 is MNHEY and CDR2 is SMNVEV (reference sequence). V was pared by 3 bases and J by 2 bases, with 11 bases between. CDR3 length equals 14 residues. CDR3 protein: CASSLNQGTYEQYF. The CDR3, as DNA: TGTGCCAGCAGTTTGAACCAGGGGACCTACGAGCAGTACTTC.

The chain is built from TRBV7-8 and TRBJ2-3; D is undetermined. The CDR3 is 14 amino acids. V was cut by 1 base and J by 1 base, with 6 bases left in between. Germline V gene lookup returns CDR1 SGHVS and CDR2 FQNEAQ. The CDR3 loop reads CASSLDPRTDTQYF. The DNA of the CDR3 is TGTGCCAGCAGCTTAGACCCCCGCACAGATACGCAGTATTTT.

Only a few counts were recorded for this clonotype. The chain couples TRBV24-1 to TRBJ2-6, with D possibly being TRBD1 (6 bases). V was trimmed by 3 bases and J by 4 bases, leaving 12 bases between them. The CDR3 contains 16 residues. CDR1 and CDR2 (germline): KGHDR, SFDVKD. The CDR3 nucleotides read TGTGCCACCAGTGATAACGGACAGCCCGGGGCCAACGTCCTGACTTTC. It translates to CATSDNGQPGANVLTF.

This chain joins TRBV28 and TRBJ1-2, with D hard to call. CDR1 and CDR2 (germline): MDHEN, SYDVKM. The CDR3 length is 16 residues. The germline V and J ends were trimmed by 5 bases and 4 bases, with 20 bases remaining between them. The CDR3 DNA is TGTGCCAGCAGTCCCCCGGGTGTAGGAGAGATCTATGGCTACACCTTC. The encoded protein is CASSPPGVGEIYGYTF.